This is a list of T cell receptor beta chains from one sample in a study of T cell repertoires in cytomegalovirus infection. TCRdb redid the calling of the reads with MiXCR, one entry per CDR3 protein. The table has 500,000 or so distinct CDR3 sequences, approximately 16% seen once. The sample taken for sequencing was CD8+ T cells from PBMCs. These receptors originate from a human donor in good health (CMV status not recorded). Some clones in this sample may be carry-over from other donors' samples. Both conserved end residues are part of each CDR3. Fields, in order: J gene, D gene, V gene, CDR3 protein. The D gene is left open where the match is weak.

j_call: TRBJ1-5; d_call: -; v_call: TRBV19; cdr3_aa: CASMGSHRNQPQHF
j_call: TRBJ2-5; d_call: -; v_call: TRBV7-9; cdr3_aa: CASSHARGETQYF
j_call: TRBJ2-1; d_call: -; v_call: TRBV11-2; cdr3_aa: CASSLLWRGTDEQFF
j_call: TRBJ2-7; d_call: -; v_call: TRBV28; cdr3_aa: CASRPGGGHYEQYF
j_call: TRBJ2-1; d_call: -; v_call: TRBV7-6; cdr3_aa: CASTQLLGPSHEKFF
j_call: TRBJ2-2; d_call: TRBD1; v_call: TRBV7-9; cdr3_aa: CASSDDRGRAGELFF
j_call: TRBJ2-2; d_call: TRBD2; v_call: TRBV10-3; cdr3_aa: CALRLAVNGELFF
j_call: TRBJ2-6; d_call: TRBD1; v_call: TRBV5-1; cdr3_aa: CASSLVVQGAAGANVLTF
j_call: TRBJ2-1; d_call: TRBD2; v_call: TRBV6-5; cdr3_aa: CASSYSKGAGGLPNYF
j_call: TRBJ2-2; d_call: -; v_call: TRBV5-4; cdr3_aa: CASSLFNTGELFF
j_call: TRBJ2-1; d_call: -; v_call: TRBV19; cdr3_aa: CASNMDNSFPYNEQFF
j_call: TRBJ1-5; d_call: TRBD1; v_call: TRBV15; cdr3_aa: CATSRDRDRDQPQHF
j_call: TRBJ1-5; d_call: -; v_call: TRBV27; cdr3_aa: CASSSTGTVYQPQHF
j_call: TRBJ1-2; d_call: -; v_call: TRBV27; cdr3_aa: CASAISASAADTF
j_call: TRBJ1-5; d_call: -; v_call: TRBV24-1; cdr3_aa: CATSRGGNQPQHF
j_call: TRBJ2-6; d_call: TRBD1; v_call: TRBV9; cdr3_aa: CASSVSRDRERSGANVLTF
j_call: TRBJ1-2; d_call: TRBD1; v_call: TRBV20-1; cdr3_aa: CSARDRGVPTDRPKRQGYTF
j_call: TRBJ2-3; d_call: TRBD1; v_call: TRBV30; cdr3_aa: CAWSGDRPDTQYF
j_call: TRBJ1-5; d_call: -; v_call: TRBV29-1; cdr3_aa: CSVSKTGDYNQPQHF
j_call: TRBJ2-1; d_call: TRBD2; v_call: TRBV6-4; cdr3_aa: CASSDSETSGTTEQFF
j_call: TRBJ2-7; d_call: -; v_call: TRBV11-2; cdr3_aa: CASSLDLGSPLYEQYF
j_call: TRBJ1-4; d_call: TRBD1; v_call: TRBV12-3/TRBV12-4; cdr3_aa: CASSPEGQESGVTNEKLFF
j_call: TRBJ2-7; d_call: -; v_call: TRBV5-6; cdr3_aa: CASSLTGSNEQYF
j_call: TRBJ1-5; d_call: -; v_call: TRBV5-5; cdr3_aa: CASSLASGVGNQPQHF
j_call: TRBJ1-2; d_call: -; v_call: TRBV7-3; cdr3_aa: CASSLNPGPKPGGYTF
j_call: TRBJ1-2; d_call: -; v_call: TRBV6-2/TRBV6-3; cdr3_aa: CASSYSPGGGDYGYTF
j_call: TRBJ1-1; d_call: -; v_call: TRBV29-1; cdr3_aa: CSVELINTEAFF
j_call: TRBJ1-1; d_call: TRBD1; v_call: TRBV10-2; cdr3_aa: CASSEKGATEAFF
j_call: TRBJ2-1; d_call: -; v_call: TRBV7-3; cdr3_aa: CASSLRKFF
j_call: TRBJ1-1; d_call: -; v_call: TRBV6-5; cdr3_aa: CASNIGTGMNTEAFF
j_call: TRBJ2-7; d_call: -; v_call: TRBV28; cdr3_aa: CASSSPGEEQYF
j_call: TRBJ2-3; d_call: -; v_call: TRBV7-2; cdr3_aa: CASSQTRVWSDTQYF
j_call: TRBJ2-7; d_call: -; v_call: TRBV14; cdr3_aa: CASSQARVGLHEQYF
j_call: TRBJ1-2; d_call: -; v_call: TRBV20-1; cdr3_aa: CSARDEKEKGSNYGYTF